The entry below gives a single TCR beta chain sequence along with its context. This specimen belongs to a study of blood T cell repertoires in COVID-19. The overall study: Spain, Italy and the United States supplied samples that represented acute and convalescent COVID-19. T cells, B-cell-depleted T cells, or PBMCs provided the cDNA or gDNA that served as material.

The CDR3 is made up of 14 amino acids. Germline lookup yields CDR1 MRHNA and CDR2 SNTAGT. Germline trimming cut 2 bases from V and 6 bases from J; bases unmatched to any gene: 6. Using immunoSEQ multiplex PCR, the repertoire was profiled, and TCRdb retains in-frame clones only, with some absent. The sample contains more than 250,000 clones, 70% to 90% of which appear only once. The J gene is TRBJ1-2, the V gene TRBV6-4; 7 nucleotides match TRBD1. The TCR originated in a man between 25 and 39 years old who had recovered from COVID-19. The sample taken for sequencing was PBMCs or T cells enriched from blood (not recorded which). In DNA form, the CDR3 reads TGTGCCAGCAGTGACCCCGACAGGGTCAATGGCTACACCTTC. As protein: CASSDPDRVNGYTF.